The 2 T cell receptor beta chains below come from one sample, sequenced in a study of blood T cells in healthy people across ages. A second PCR, run for about 7 to 11 cycles, used a sample-barcoded 5' primer plus a J-beta primer mix. TCRdb re-analysed the 5' RACE reads in MiXCR, keeping a single row per CDR3 protein. The table lists over 1,500,000 distinct CDR3 sequences, roughly 49% of them singletons. Input material: blood. The source is a woman aged 40 to 50 in good health.

This chain joins TRBV4-2 and TRBJ1-4, with D possibly TRBD1 on 5 matching bases. Per germline, CDR1 LGHNA and CDR2 YNFKEQ. This CDR3 spans 17 amino acids. Trimming cost V 3 bases and J 5 bases, with 19 bases left between them. CDR3 sequence: CASSHPGDLGRNEKLFF. Here the CDR3 DNA reads TGTGCCAGCAGCCATCCCGGGGACCTTGGAAGAAATGAAAAACTGTTTTTT.

The chain couples TRBV7-9 to TRBJ1-1; D gene ambiguous. The CDR3 extends over 13 amino acids. Germline V lookup: CDR1 SEHNR, CDR2 FQNEAQ (reference sequence). V shed 5 bases and J shed 6 bases, with 13 bases lying between them. The CDR3 region is CASSVVGEAEAFF. CDR3 DNA sequence: TGTGCCAGCAGCGTAGTTGGAGAGGCTGAAGCTTTCTTT.